This TCR beta chain was identified in a study of spatial heterogeneity in lung cancer (dated by TCRdb to about 2019). Describing the broader study: Beta-chain transcripts were consistently detected in greater numbers than alpha-chain transcripts, which likely reflected higher beta-chain transcript abundance. In the raw uncorrected reads, each unique combination of TCR and UMI appeared on average more than ten times. TCR alpha and beta repertoires were quantitatively compared across multiple tumor regions, matched nontumor lung and blood in non-small cell lung cancer. Nonsynonymous mutation counts, determined by whole-exome sequencing of tumor tissue, were related to features of the TCR repertoire. At surgery, both alpha and beta chains were TCR-sequenced in more than 200 tumor regions, fewer than 85 matched nontumor lung samples and some 58 PBMC samples.

The intended sense of this specimen's time point label: sample taken at primary tumor resection. For TCR sequencing, whole RNA was extracted from tumor and nontumor lung tissue, or from cryopreserved PBMC samples, and no cell sorting was done. The donors were 65 to 85 patients from the lung TRACERx cohort who had early-stage, untreated non-small cell lung cancer. A patient was chosen for TCR sequencing only when enough RNA was available from at least two tumor regions. CDR1 MGHRA and CDR2 YSYEKL were looked up in the germline V gene. The V end loses 5 bases and the J end loses 0 bases, and a stretch of 8 bases separates them. The CDR3 covers 14 residues, taking in both the cysteine and the phenylalanine. Only the CDR3 DNA is retained, 42 bases long and in frame from the first base. The paper as a whole reports these results and caveats: Confirming at a functional level the hypothesis that regional TCRs recognize regional mutations was considered to require additional single-cell paired TCR alpha and beta sequencing. Ubiquitous expanded tumor TCRs were found in blood more often at tumor resection than at routine follow-up.

The protocol used for the library was 5' RACE. The instrument was a NextSeq 500. To allow correction of PCR and sequencing errors, the TCR library protocol tagged every TCR cDNA molecule with a unique molecular identifier. In the source study's methods: TCR identification, UMI-based error correction and CDR3 extraction were all carried out with Decombinator tools. TCRs above a frequency of 2 per 1,000, corresponding to the top 1% of the tumor frequency distribution, were defined as expanded. Each repertoire was subsampled 100 times to 5,000 TCRs, after which Renyi diversity was computed with the R vegan package. To build CDR3 similarity networks, amino acid triplet string-kernel similarity was used, and CDR3s were connected when their pairwise similarity was above 0.82. TCRdb trimmed public reads at Q25 via fastp, called clones via MiXCR and kept in-frame beta chains. Every CDR3 protein is listed once, alongside the most common genes and DNA of its rows. These V and J calls are TCRdb output, not the study's own analysis. Present in this sample are some 87,000 distinct CDR3 sequences, over 8.5% of which were seen just once. The top ten clonotypes cover 6% to 7.5% of the sample.

Turning to this clonotype: Its antigen target is currently unknown. No base quality values were provided; no much bigger clone lies one nucleotide off.

This receptor was identified in a male donor with early-stage non-small cell lung cancer. Sequencing used PBMCs, obtained at surgery. This chain is built from TRBV4-1 and TRBJ2-1; the D region possibly corresponds to TRBD2 (5 bases align). Here is the DNA: TGCGCCAGCAGCGGGGAGCCCTCCTACAATGAGCAGTTCTTC. This encodes CASSGEPSYNEQFF.